Shown below are 32 T cell receptor beta chains from a single sample sequenced in a study of blood T cells in healthy people across ages. For the second PCR, which ran for roughly 6 to 11 cycles, a sample-barcoded 5' primer and a J-beta primer mix were used. Each CDR3 protein gets one entry after TCRdb re-called the 5' RACE reads with MiXCR. Of 600,000 to 900,000 distinct CDR3 sequences in the sample, 20% to 30% were seen once. The sample was also reused in another study, on T cells of mothers and their children.

The sequenced material came from blood. These receptors were taken from a boy under 18 in good health.

This clonotype was recorded a few times. The chain uses TRBV4-1 and TRBJ1-4, with D possibly TRBD1 on 6 matching bases. In germline, CDR1 is MGHRA, CDR2 YSYEKL. The length of the CDR3 is 16 residues. V was shortened by 1 base and J by 6 bases, with 15 bases between the two germline ends. The CDR3 here is CASSQVPTGEDEKLFF. Here the CDR3 DNA reads TGCGCCAGCAGCCAAGTCCCGACAGGTGAAGATGAAAAACTGTTTTTT.

This clonotype was counted at least ten times. This chain joins TRBV10-3 and TRBJ2-5, with D possibly matching TRBD2 (6 bases). This CDR3 contains 14 residues. Between the trimmed V and J ends, which lost 9 bases and 3 bases, there was a span of 17 bases. In germline, CDR1 is ENHRY, CDR2 SYGVKD. The CDR3 is CAISSSAGEETQYF. In DNA form, the CDR3 reads TGTGCCATATCATCTAGCGCTGGGGAAGAGACCCAGTACTTC.

This chain uses TRBV20-1 with TRBJ2-1, with D unresolved. The closer fit of TRBJ2-7 to the DNA end suggests the J call may be wrong. From germline, CDR1 is DFQATT and CDR2 SNEGSKA (reference sequence). The CDR3 extends over 14 amino acids. CDR3 nucleotides: TGCAGTGCTAGCTCGACCAGGAGCTCCTACGAGCAGTACTTC. Translated: CSASSTRSSYEQYF.

This clonotype showed up just a few times. This chain links TRBV20-1 with TRBJ2-5; 15 nucleotides match TRBD2. Unmatched junction bases numbered 8, after V lost 0 bases and J lost 0 bases. The germline gives CDR1 DFQATT, CDR2 SNEGSKA (reference sequence). This CDR3 is built from 19 residues. The CDR3 spells CSARDLGGTSGGYQETQYF. The CDR3 DNA sequence: TGCAGTGCTAGAGATTTAGGCGGGACTAGCGGGGGGTACCAAGAGACCCAGTACTTC.

As to this clonotype: This CDR3 is missing its conserved last phenylalanine or tryptophan, likely due to a read error. The limits of the CDR3 on the DNA are not certain, so only TCRdb's listed CDR3 is given. CDR3 sequence: CASSFGTSGRRV. The chain recombines TRBV5-5 with TRBJ2-3; TRBD2 is taken as the D call from the table, unchecked against the DNA. The CDR3 spans 12 amino acids, including both terminal residues. Germline V gene lookup returns CDR1 SGHKS and CDR2 YYEKEE (reference sequence).

This clonotype has more than one count but fewer than ten. The chain couples TRBV29-1 to TRBJ2-6; D is perhaps TRBD1 (6 bases). The CDR3 has 14 residues. Germline lookup yields CDR1 SQVTM and CDR2 ANQGSEA. V lost 3 bases, J lost 2 bases, and 8 bases lay in between. The CDR3 sequence is CSVDGQPGANVLTF. CDR3 nucleotide sequence: TGCAGCGTTGACGGACAGCCTGGGGCCAACGTCCTGACTTTC. Complete variable domain (other parts from reference TRBV29-1 and TRBJ2-6): SAVISQKPSRDICQRGTSLTIQCQVDSQVTMMFWYRQQPGQSLTLIATANQGSEATYESGFVIDKFPISRPNLTFSTLTVSNMSPEDSSIYLCSVDGQPGANVLTFGAGSRLTVL.

This clonotype has more than one count but fewer than ten. V usage is TRBV6-5 and J usage is TRBJ1-1; D call uncertain. The V gene lost 0 bases and the J gene lost 2 bases, with 7 bases spanning the gap. The CDR3 covers 14 residues. CDR1 MNHEY and CDR2 SVGAGI come from the germline V gene. The CDR3 DNA reads as TGTGCCAGCAGTTACTCGAACGGAAACACTGAAGCTTTCTTT. Translated, it gives CASSYSNGNTEAFF.

The V call is TRBV2, the J call TRBJ1-2; tentative D call: TRBD1 (5 bases). This CDR3 comprises 13 residues. The ends were cut back, 2 bases at V and 8 bases at J, with 12 bases in the middle. Looked up from germline, CDR1 is SNHLY and CDR2 is FYNNEI. The CDR3 DNA reads TGTGCCAGCAGTGAACAATCAGGGTCAGGCTACACCTTC. It is translated as CASSEQSGSGYTF. The full variable domain, rest sourced from reference TRBV2 and TRBJ1-2, is EPEVTQTPSHQVTQMGQEVILRCVPISNHLYFYWYRQILGQKVEFLVSFYNNEISEKSEIFDDQFSVERPDGSNFTLKIRSTKLEDSAMYFCASSEQSGSGYTFGSGTRLTVV.

The chain couples TRBV25-1 to TRBJ1-1; tentative D call: TRBD1 (5 bases). V lost 3 bases, J lost 5 bases, and 19 bases lay in between. This CDR3 region has 16 residues. The germline V gene has CDR1 MGHDK and CDR2 SYGVNS. The CDR3 bases are TGTGCCAGCAGTGATGGGGGGGGAGTCAAGGATACTGAAGCTTTCTTT. Amino acids: CASSDGGGVKDTEAFF.

The gene calls are TRBV29-1 and TRBJ2-7, with D possibly matching TRBD1 (6 bases). The CDR3 contains 14 residues. Trimming shortened V by 7 bases and J by 5 bases, and 21 bases separated the two germline ends. Per the germline V gene, CDR1 is SQVTM and CDR2 is ANQGSEA. CDR3 loop: CSAETRGKQHEQYF. For the CDR3, the DNA is TGCAGCGCTGAGACCAGGGGAAAGCAGCACGAGCAGTACTTC.

V usage is TRBV28 and J usage is TRBJ2-2; D possibly corresponds to TRBD1 (5 bases). The CDR3 spans 16 residues. CDR1 MDHEN and CDR2 SYDVKM come from the germline V gene. V lost 5 bases to trimming and J lost 1 base, with 14 bases between them. The chain's CDR3 is CASSPRGRLNTGELFF. Written as DNA, the CDR3 is TGTGCCAGCAGTCCTAGGGGCAGATTGAACACCGGGGAGCTGTTTTTT. Complete variable domain (other parts from reference TRBV28 and TRBJ2-2): DVKVTQSSRYLVKRTGEKVFLECVQDMDHENMFWYRQDPGLGLRLIYFSYDVKMKEKGDIPEGYSVSREKKERFSLILESASTNQTSMYLCASSPRGRLNTGELFFGEGSRLTVL.

V is TRBV6-4 and J is TRBJ2-2; 7 bases are shared with TRBD2. Per germline, CDR1 MRHNA and CDR2 SNTAGT. The V and J ends lost 7 bases and 1 base, in that order; junction bases with no gene match: 3. This CDR3 contains 14 residues. The CDR3 coding sequence is TGTGCCAGCAAGGCTAGCGGGAACACCGGGGAGCTGTTTTTT. Its translation: CASKASGNTGELFF.

The chain joins TRBV7-6 to TRBJ2-1; D is unclear. CDR1 and CDR2 from the germline V gene are SGHVS and FNYEAQ. This CDR3 is built from 14 residues. Trimming shortened V by 2 bases and J by 6 bases, and 11 bases separated the two germline ends. CDR3 sequence: CASSLQASPNEQFF. The CDR3 region has the DNA TGTGCCAGCAGCTTACAAGCTTCTCCCAATGAGCAGTTCTTC.

This clonotype appeared a few times. The V and J genes are TRBV6-6 and TRBJ1-2; D might be TRBD1 (6 bases). Trimming left V 0 bases short and J 8 bases short, with 19 bases between. The V gene's germline CDR1 is MNHNY and CDR2 SVGAGI (reference sequence). The length of the CDR3 is 16 residues. The CDR3 protein is CASSYSTPTGAGGYTF. The CDR3 region has the DNA TGTGCCAGCAGTTACTCGACCCCCACGGGGGCGGGAGGCTACACCTTC.

This clonotype was recorded at least ten times. CDR3 nucleotide sequence: TGCGCCAGCAGCTTGTCTGCGGGGGGACAAGAGACCCAGTACTTC. Its translation: CASSLSAGGQETQYF. The V and J genes are TRBV5-1 and TRBJ2-5, with TRBD2 identical over 8 bases. Germline CDR1 reads SGHRS; CDR2 reads YFSETQ. This CDR3 has 15 residues. The V gene end was trimmed by 1 base and the J gene end by 2 bases; junction bases not matched to a gene: 4.

This clonotype turned up a few times. V gene TRBV2 combines with J gene TRBJ1-5; D not certain. The V and J ends lost 8 bases and 5 bases respectively, with 16 bases between them. Germline-derived CDR1 and CDR2 are SNHLY and FYNNEI. The length of the CDR3 is 14 residues. The DNA of the CDR3 is TGTGCCAGCTCCCGGGATAAGCTGGATCAGCCCCAGCATTTT. Translation gives CASSRDKLDQPQHF.

This chain joins TRBV9 and TRBJ2-7, with TRBD1 matching over 8 bases. The CDR3 has 15 amino acids. Losses at the gene ends were 3 bases for V and 2 bases for J; bases not matched to a gene: 7. Germline V gene sequence: CDR1 SGDLS, CDR2 YYNGEE. In DNA form, the CDR3 reads TGTGCCAGCAGCGCAAAGCCGGGACAGGCCTACGAGCAGTACTTC. Translated: CASSAKPGQAYEQYF.

There are a few counts of this clonotype. The chain employs TRBV27 and TRBJ1-4, with TRBD1 matching over 8 bases. The CDR3 has 19 amino acids. Germline-derived CDR1 and CDR2 are MNHEY and SMNVEV (reference sequence). After removal of 3 bases from V and 0 bases from J, the junction contained 12 bases not matched to a gene. CDR3 in DNA: TGTGCCAGCAGTTTTCAGGGGGCGCGTCCCCCTGCAACTAATGAAAAACTGTTTTTT. Amino acids: CASSFQGARPPATNEKLFF.

The chain recombines TRBV24-1 with TRBJ2-5, with D tentatively TRBD1 (6 bases). Deletions cut 1 base from V and 1 base from J, with 9 bases between. Germline CDR1 and CDR2: KGHDR and SFDVKD. CDR3 size: 15 residues. The DNA of the CDR3 is TGTGCCACCAGTGATTTCCTAGGGGGCCAAGAGACCCAGTACTTC. It is translated as CATSDFLGGQETQYF.

The chain joins TRBV7-4 to TRBJ1-2; 8 positions agree with TRBD1. Germline V gene data show CDR1 as SGHVT and CDR2 as SQSDAQ. The CDR3 is made up of 19 amino acids. Germline trimming cut 4 bases from V and 0 bases from J; bases unmatched to any gene: 16. For the CDR3, the DNA is TGTGCCAGCAGCTCGCTACCGGGACAGGAGGAGGGCCCTAACTATGGCTACACCTTC. It encodes CASSSLPGQEEGPNYGYTF.

This clonotype has ten or more counts. The chain carries TRBV2 and TRBJ2-5, with TRBD1 as a possible D gene (6 bases). Germline CDR1 is SNHLY and CDR2 is FYNNEI. The CDR3 has 14 residues. V was cut by 4 bases and J by 1 base, with 10 bases left in between. CDR3 nucleotides: TGTGCCAGCAGTGTGCGACAGGCCCAAGAGACCCAGTACTTC. Translated, it gives CASSVRQAQETQYF. The full variable domain, rest sourced from reference TRBV2 and TRBJ2-5, is EPEVTQTPSHQVTQMGQEVILRCVPISNHLYFYWYRQILGQKVEFLVSFYNNEISEKSEIFDDQFSVERPDGSNFTLKIRSTKLEDSAMYFCASSVRQAQETQYFGPGTRLLVL.

This clonotype was counted between two and nine times. CDR3 sequence reads: CSASGTVEEKLFF. CDR3 sequence (DNA): TGCAGCGCTTCCGGGACAGTAGAGGAAAAACTGTTTTTT. This rearrangement joins TRBV29-1 to TRBJ1-4; 7 bases are a match to TRBD1. CDR3 length: 13 residues. Trimming cost V 7 bases and J 8 bases; bases outside gene matches: 10. Germline V CDR1 and CDR2: SQVTM, ANQGSEA.

The CDR3 region has the DNA TGCGCCAGCAGCCAAGATTTGAGTAACTCCTACAATGAGCAGTTCTTC. This encodes CASSQDLSNSYNEQFF. This rearrangement joins TRBV4-1 to TRBJ2-1; D gene unclear. The germline gives CDR1 MGHRA, CDR2 YSYEKL. The CDR3 covers 16 residues. The V gene lost 0 bases and the J gene lost 0 bases, with 9 bases spanning the gap.

V is TRBV9 and J is TRBJ2-2; the D is unclear. V gave up 2 bases and J gave up 3 bases, with 5 bases separating them. This CDR3 has 13 residues. CDR1 is SGDLS and CDR2 is YYNGEE in the germline V gene. This chain's CDR3 is CASSVLYTGELFF. CDR3 coding DNA: TGTGCCAGCAGCGTTTTGTACACCGGGGAGCTGTTTTTT.

This clonotype was seen a handful of times. The chain has TRBV5-1 and TRBJ2-3; the match to TRBD1 covers 7 bases. V lost 4 bases, J lost 2 bases, and 13 bases stayed unmatched. The CDR3 has 17 residues. Germline V gene sequence: CDR1 SGHRS, CDR2 YFSETQ. The chain's CDR3 is CASSGIRPGQSTDTQYF. CDR3 in DNA: TGCGCCAGCAGCGGAATCCGGCCGGGACAGTCCACAGATACGCAGTATTTT. The full variable domain, in which reference TRBV5-1 and TRBJ2-3 provide the parts outside the CDR3, is KAGVTQTPRYLIKTRGQQVTLSCSPISGHRSVSWYQQTPGQGLQFLFEYFSETQRNKGNFPGRFSGRQFSNSRSEMNVSTLELGDSALYLCASSGIRPGQSTDTQYFGPGTRLTVL.

This clonotype was seen a few times. This sequence joins TRBV14 and TRBJ2-2; D call uncertain. In germline, CDR1 is SGHDN, CDR2 FVKESK. V was pared by 4 bases and J by 5 bases, with 8 bases between. The CDR3 covers 13 residues. The CDR3 bases are TGTGCCAGCAGCCCCAGCGTAACCGGGGAGCTGTTTTTT. Its translation is CASSPSVTGELFF.

V usage is TRBV3-1 and J usage is TRBJ1-5; a weak D match, TRBD1 (5 bases). The CDR3 loop spans 15 amino acids. The germline gives CDR1 LGHDT, CDR2 YNNKEL (reference sequence). Trimming stripped 3 bases from V and 7 bases from J, with 16 bases between. CDR3 nucleotides: TGTGCCAGCAGCCATACGCAGGGCCCCAGGCAGCCCCAGCATTTT. Protein: CASSHTQGPRQPQHF.

With regard to this clonotype: The germline gene is not matched at one end of the junction; a read error may be the cause. V and J are TRBV28 and TRBJ2-5; either TRBD1 or TRBD2 may fit D (5 bases each). Germline CDR1 is MDHEN and CDR2 is SYDVKM. The CDR3 is 16 amino acids. The CDR3 sequence: CASSPPSGPNLYEQCF. CDR3 coding DNA: TGTGCCAGCAGCCCACCTTCGGGACCAAATCTCTACGAGCAGTGCTTC.

V and J are TRBV6-1 and TRBJ1-3; D gene unclear. The germline V gene has CDR1 MNHNS and CDR2 SASEGT. The V gene lost 1 base and the J gene lost 7 bases, with 5 bases spanning the gap. The CDR3 is 12 amino acids. CDR3 loop: CASSEGANTIYF. Written as DNA, the CDR3 is TGTGCCAGCAGTGAAGGGGCCAACACCATATATTTT.

This clonotype occurred once. The chain employs TRBV3-1 and TRBJ2-5; D remains unclear. The germline V gene encodes CDR1 LGHDT and CDR2 YNNKEL (reference sequence). Trimming took off 8 bases at V and 2 bases at J, with 18 bases between the two ends. The CDR3 totals 15 residues. As DNA, the CDR3 is TGTGCCAGCTCTGGACCCTTTAGTGGACAAGAGACCCAGTACTTC. Translating gives CASSGPFSGQETQYF.

The chain couples TRBV29-1 to TRBJ2-5, with 7 bases that match TRBD2. The CDR3 has 13 residues. Germline V CDR1 and CDR2: SQVTM, ANQGSEA. V was clipped by 8 bases and J by 1 base; unmatched bases: 7. Here the CDR3 reads CSTEAGSQETQYF. CDR3 bases: TGCAGCACAGAAGCGGGGAGCCAAGAGACCCAGTACTTC.

The CDR3: CASSQDRTRRQETQYF. The CDR3 nucleotides are TGTGCCAGCAGCCAAGATCGGACTAGAAGACAAGAGACCCAGTACTTC. The rearrangement joins TRBV3-1 to TRBJ2-5; TRBD2 matches 7 bases. This CDR3 spans 16 amino acids. The trim removed 0 bases at V and 2 bases at J, leaving 6 bases unmatched. Germline V CDR1 and CDR2: LGHDT, YNNKEL (reference sequence).